This entry features one T cell receptor beta chain sequence. Produced via immunoSEQ multiplex PCR; TCRdb's table is partial and in-frame only. The sample shows about 400,000 clones, approximately 88% of them seen only once. This CDR3 has 18 amino acids. Germline V lookup: CDR1 MGHRA, CDR2 YSYEKL. The V gene end was trimmed by 0 bases and the J gene end by 6 bases; junction bases not matched to a gene: 14. The sample originates from a study of blood T cell repertoires in COVID-19. Study summary: The United States, Italy and Spain were the sources of the acute and convalescent COVID-19 samples. The cDNA or gDNA used as material had been derived from T cells, B-cell-depleted T cells, or PBMCs.

Material: PBMCs or T cells enriched from blood (not recorded which). The rearrangement links TRBV4-1 to TRBJ1-2; 9 bases map to TRBD1. The source of this sequence is a middle-aged woman with acute COVID-19. CDR3 nucleotides: TGCGCCAGCAGCCAAGACACCGGGACAGGGTCCCTCATACATGGCTACACCTTC. It yields the protein CASSQDTGTGSLIHGYTF.